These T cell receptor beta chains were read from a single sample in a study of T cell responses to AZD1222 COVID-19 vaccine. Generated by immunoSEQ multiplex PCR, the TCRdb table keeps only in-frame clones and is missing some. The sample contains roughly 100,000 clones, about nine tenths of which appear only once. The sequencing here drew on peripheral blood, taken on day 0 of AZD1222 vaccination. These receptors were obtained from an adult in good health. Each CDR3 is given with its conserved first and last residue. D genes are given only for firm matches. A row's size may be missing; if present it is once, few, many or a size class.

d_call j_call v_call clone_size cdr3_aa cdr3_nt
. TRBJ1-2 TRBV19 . CASSWGGGATDGYTF TGTGCCAGTAGTTGGGGAGGGGGGGCGACGGATGGCTACACCTTC
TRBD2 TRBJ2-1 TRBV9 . CASSVAGSGRAEQFF TGTGCCAGCAGCGTAGCGGGTAGCGGGAGGGCGGAGCAGTTCTTC
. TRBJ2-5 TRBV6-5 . CASSYNGIQETQYF TGTGCCAGCAGTTATAACGGGATCCAAGAGACCCAGTACTTC
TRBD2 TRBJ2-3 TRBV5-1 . CASSLVAGGRADTQYF TGCGCCAGCAGCTTGGTAGCGGGAGGGCGCGCAGATACGCAGTATTTT
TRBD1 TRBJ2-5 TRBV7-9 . CASSFATGRETQYF TGTGCCAGCAGCTTCGCGACAGGGCGGGAGACCCAGTACTTC
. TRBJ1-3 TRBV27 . CASTYRANSGNTIYF TGTGCCAGCACTTACAGAGCAAACTCTGGAAACACCATATATTTT
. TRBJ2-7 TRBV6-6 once CASSYSWEAQSYEQYF TGTGCCAGCAGTTACTCATGGGAGGCGCAATCCTACGAGCAGTACTTC
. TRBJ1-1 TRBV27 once CASMPPGVMNTEAFF TGTGCCAGCATGCCCCCAGGAGTGATGAACACTGAAGCTTTCTTT
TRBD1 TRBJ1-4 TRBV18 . CASSPPETGIMFF TGTGCCAGCTCACCACCGGAGACAGGGATCATGTTTTTT
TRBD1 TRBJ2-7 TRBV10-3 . CAISEDRGFEQYF TGTGCCATCAGTGAGGACAGGGGGTTCGAGCAGTACTTC
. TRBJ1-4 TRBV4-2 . CASSQDWSQRGDEKLFF TGTGCCAGCAGCCAAGACTGGAGTCAGCGGGGAGATGAAAAACTGTTTTTT
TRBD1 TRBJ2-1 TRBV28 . CASSPQGARNEQFF TGTGCCAGCAGTCCACAGGGGGCTCGGAATGAGCAGTTCTTC
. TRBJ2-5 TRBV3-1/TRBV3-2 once CASSHWRFGRAGTQYF TGTGCCAGCAGCCACTGGAGGTTCGGGAGAGCGGGGACCCAGTACTTC
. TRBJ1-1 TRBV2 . CASTDRVSNTEAFF TGTGCCAGCACCGACCGGGTTTCGAACACTGAAGCTTTCTTT
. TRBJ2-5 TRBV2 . CASTRQGLKETQYF TGTGCCAGCACACGACAGGGACTAAAAGAGACCCAGTACTTC
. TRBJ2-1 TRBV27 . CASSFEGSYNEQFF TGTGCCAGCAGTTTTGAGGGATCCTACAATGAGCAGTTCTTC
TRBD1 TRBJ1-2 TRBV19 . CASSILGGQGANGYTF TGTGCCAGTAGTATCCTAGGGGGACAGGGGGCAAATGGCTACACCTTC
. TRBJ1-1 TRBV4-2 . CASSQDGGTEAFF TGTGCCAGCAGCCAAGATGGGGGGACTGAAGCTTTCTTT
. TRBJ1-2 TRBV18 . CASSPSAGNYGYTF TGTGCCAGCTCACCATCGGCGGGTAACTATGGCTACACCTTC
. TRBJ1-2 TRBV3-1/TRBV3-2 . CASSQEVTQGNYGYTF TGTGCCAGCAGCCAAGAAGTTACTCAGGGGAACTATGGCTACACCTTC
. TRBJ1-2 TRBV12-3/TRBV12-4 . CASSLMTASYTF TGTGCCAGCAGCTTAATGACAGCTAGCTACACCTTC
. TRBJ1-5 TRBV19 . CASTRAPNRSNQPQHF TGTGCCAGTACAAGGGCCCCCAATCGGTCGAATCAGCCCCAGCATTTT
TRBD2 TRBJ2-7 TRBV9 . CASSPSGTYEQYF TGTGCCAGCAGCCCTAGCGGGACGTACGAGCAGTACTTC
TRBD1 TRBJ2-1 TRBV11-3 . CASSPGQGPYNEQFF TGTGCCAGCAGCCCCGGACAGGGGCCCTACAATGAGCAGTTCTTC
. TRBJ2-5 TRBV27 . CASRTSEGRETQYF TGTGCCAGCAGAACTAGTGAAGGACGCGAGACCCAGTACTTC
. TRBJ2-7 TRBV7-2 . CASSLAVAGTYEQYF TGTGCCAGCAGCTTAGCGGTGGCGGGAACCTACGAGCAGTACTTC
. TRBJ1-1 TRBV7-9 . CASSSRDGHFGAFF TGTGCCAGCAGCTCCCGGGACGGCCATTTCGGAGCTTTCTTT
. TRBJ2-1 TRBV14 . CASSQEGVWGSSYNEQFF TGTGCCAGCAGCCAAGAGGGAGTTTGGGGGAGCTCCTACAATGAGCAGTTCTTC
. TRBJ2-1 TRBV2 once CASSTQSYNEQFF TGTGCCAGCTCGACTCAATCCTACAATGAGCAGTTCTTC
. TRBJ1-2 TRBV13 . CASSSPTGRYGYTF TGTGCCAGCAGCTCCCCGACAGGAAGGTATGGCTACACCTTC
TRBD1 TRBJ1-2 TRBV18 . CASSPGTAYGYTF TGTGCCAGCTCACCCGGGACAGCCTATGGCTACACCTTC
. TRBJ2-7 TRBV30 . CAWADINSYEQYF TGTGCCTGGGCGGACATCAACTCCTACGAGCAGTACTTC
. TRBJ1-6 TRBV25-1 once CASAELTYNSPLHF TGTGCCAGCGCCGAACTGACATATAATTCACCCCTCCACTTT
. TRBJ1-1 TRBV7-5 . CARSRCSRTANTEAFF TGTGCCAGAAGCAGATGTTCGCGGACAGCGAACACTGAAGCTTTCTTT
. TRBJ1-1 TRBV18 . CASSPTRLSINTEAFF TGTGCCAGCTCACCAACCCGACTGAGCATAAACACTGAAGCTTTCTTT
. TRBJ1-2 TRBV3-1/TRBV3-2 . CASSSRQGINYGYTF TGTGCCAGCAGCTCGCGGCAGGGAATAAACTATGGCTACACCTTC
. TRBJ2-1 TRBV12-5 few CASGSSGLRQQFF TGTGCTAGTGGTTCCTCGGGACTCAGGCAGCAGTTCTTC
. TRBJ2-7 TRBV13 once CASSFGRTMEQYF TGTGCCAGCAGCTTTGGCAGGACTATGGAGCAGTACTTC
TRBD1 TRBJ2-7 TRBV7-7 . CASSTGTGPLEQYF TGTGCCAGCAGCACCGGGACAGGCCCTCTTGAGCAGTACTTC
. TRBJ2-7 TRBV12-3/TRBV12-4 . CASSLAGNEQYF TGTGCCAGCAGTTTGGCGGGAAACGAGCAGTACTTC
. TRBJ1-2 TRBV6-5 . CASRPGTLVYGYTF TGTGCCAGCAGACCCGGGACCCTAGTCTATGGCTACACCTTC
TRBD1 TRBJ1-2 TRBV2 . CASSVGTARNYGYTF TGTGCCAGCAGTGTAGGGACAGCAAGAAACTATGGCTACACCTTC
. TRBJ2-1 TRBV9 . CASSSAPGVNNEQFF TGTGCCAGCAGCTCCGCTCCGGGCGTGAACAATGAGCAGTTCTTC
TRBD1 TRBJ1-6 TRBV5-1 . CASSEGGTGQYNSPLHF TGCGCCAGCAGTGAGGGGGGAACGGGACAGTATAATTCACCCCTCCACTTT
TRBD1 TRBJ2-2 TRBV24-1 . CATSDPRTGGAGELFF TGTGCCACCAGTGACCCACGGACAGGGGGGGCCGGGGAGCTGTTTTTT
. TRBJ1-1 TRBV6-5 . CASRTSGTQNTEAFF TGTGCCAGCAGGACCTCGGGGACACAGAACACTGAAGCTTTCTTT
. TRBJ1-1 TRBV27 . CASSQGNTEAFF TGTGCCAGCAGTCAGGGGAACACTGAAGCTTTCTTT
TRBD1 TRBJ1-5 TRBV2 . CASSWDSQPQHF TGTGCCAGCAGCTGGGACAGTCAGCCCCAGCATTTT
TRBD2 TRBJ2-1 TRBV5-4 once CASSSGTSGRQEQFF TGTGCCAGCAGCTCCGGGACTAGCGGGAGGCAGGAGCAGTTCTTC